These T cell receptor beta chains were read from a single sample in a study of shared clonotypes between healthy human individuals. Data came from immunoSEQ multiplex PCR; TCRdb stores just in-frame clones and leaves some out. The repertoire holds around 1.6 million clones, with 98% as singletons. Sequencing was done on a sample of naive CD4+ T cells sorted from blood. The receptors come from a man aged 25 to 45 in good health. CDR3s leave out the opening cysteine and the closing phenylalanine or tryptophan.

TRBJ2-7 | TRBV27 | 14 | ASSFRLAGLIYEQY
TRBJ2-5 | TRBV28 | 11 | ASSFSVQETQY
TRBJ2-5 | TRBV5-4 | 15 | ASSHDSGTSGKETQY
TRBJ1-4 | TRBV9 | 12 | ASSRAVTNEKLF
TRBJ2-5 | TRBV18 | 11 | ASSRTREETQY
TRBJ2-7 | TRBV7-2 | 11 | ASSLIRGQEQY
TRBJ2-1 | TRBV5-6 | 9 | ASSSEGPQF
TRBJ1-4 | TRBV14 | 15 | ASSRGQGLFSNEKLF
TRBJ2-1 | TRBV7-9 | 16 | ASSLASPGRTINNEQF
TRBJ2-1 | TRBV2 | 13 | ASSSGQGSYNEQF
TRBJ1-1 | TRBV7-2 | 11 | ASSRTDYTEAF
TRBJ1-2 | TRBV30 | 11 | AWRGEASNGYT
TRBJ2-3 | TRBV20-1 | 8 | SARDISQY
TRBJ2-3 | TRBV5-4 | 13 | ASSPGGGPTDTQY
TRBJ2-7 | TRBV18 | 12 | ASSPLGSSYEQY
TRBJ2-3 | TRBV9 | 13 | ASSSGTRDTDTQY
TRBJ2-3 | TRBV7-9 | 16 | ASRVPDPGRVNTDTQY
TRBJ2-5 | TRBV2 | 12 | ASTDSLYQETQY
TRBJ2-1 | TRBV11-2 | 16 | ASSLKHYGTSGRNEQF
TRBJ1-5 | TRBV28 | 10 | ASVTGAQPQH
TRBJ1-2 | TRBV19 | 12 | ASSRQGSNYGYT
TRBJ1-1 | TRBV5-4 | 14 | ASSLGDRGLNTEAF
TRBJ1-5 | TRBV6-6 | 11 | ASGDRVGQPQH
TRBJ2-5 | TRBV4-1 | 16 | ASSLVSAGASYQETQY
TRBJ2-7 | TRBV9 | 13 | ASSVGTGSPREQY
TRBJ2-7 | TRBV11-2 | 13 | ASSPSLQGIYEQY
TRBJ2-7 | TRBV5-3 | 13 | ARRLRSPHSYEQY
TRBJ1-5 | TRBV2 | 12 | ASSVQGSNQPQH
TRBJ1-2 | TRBV28 | 10 | ASTLESDGYT
TRBJ2-7 | TRBV20-1 | 8 | SAKAGEQY
TRBJ2-1 | TRBV14 | 11 | ASSQDLGRRRF
TRBJ1-1 | TRBV9 | 13 | ASSGAQGEGTEAF
TRBJ2-1 | TRBV7-9 | 16 | ASSSRSISGQGGDEQF
TRBJ2-1 | TRBV5-6 | 14 | ASSPQREKKYNEQF
TRBJ2-2 | TRBV9 | 10 | ASSGLTGELF
TRBJ2-1 | TRBV27 | 12 | ASRQGRSYNEQF
TRBJ1-5 | TRBV19 | 10 | ASSIPGQPQH
TRBJ2-7 | TRBV7-8 | 11 | ASSLGVGGQQY
TRBJ2-1 | TRBV18 | 14 | ASSPPVLAGRNEQF
TRBJ1-4 | TRBV18 | 12 | ASSPTATNEKLF
TRBJ1-1 | TRBV18 | 11 | ASSQGRNTEAF
TRBJ2-5 | TRBV5-4 | 12 | ASSWKGLPETQY
TRBJ1-3 | TRBV9 | 14 | ASSRAGTVSGNTIY
TRBJ2-2 | TRBV18 | 15 | ASSPTKLAGNTGELF
TRBJ2-1 | TRBV5-1 | 13 | ASSPSGAGGREQF
TRBJ1-5 | TRBV28 | 14 | ASSLLLAQGNQPQH
TRBJ1-6 | TRBV28 | 9 | ASSSFSPLH
TRBJ2-3 | TRBV5-6 | 11 | ASSGLNTDTQY
TRBJ2-3 | TRBV10-2 | 16 | ASRAQTSGQAHTDTQY
TRBJ2-7 | TRBV29-1 | 12 | SVGNVAGSYEQY
TRBJ1-1 | TRBV5-5 | 12 | ASSLLDRDTEAF
TRBJ2-7 | TRBV18 | 12 | ASSPSGLSYEQY
TRBJ2-7 | TRBV7-7 | 13 | ASSRGPFGDYEQY
TRBJ2-2 | TRBV7-3 | 13 | ASSLGTANTGELF
TRBJ1-5 | TRBV6-1 | 14 | ASSEERGTGRRPQH
TRBJ1-1 | TRBV4-1 | 14 | ASSQEIGRARQEAF
TRBJ2-1 | TRBV5-1 | 13 | ASSLGQVSYNEQF
TRBJ2-7 | TRBV5-1 | 12 | ASSLQLAAYEQY
TRBJ2-3 | TRBV5-1 | 12 | ASRPGVSTDTQY
TRBJ1-1 | TRBV29-1 | 11 | SAETAIHTEAF